Detailed here is one T cell receptor (beta chain). The data derive from a study of blood T cell repertoires in COVID-19. At the level of the study: Acute-phase and convalescent COVID-19 samples originated in the United States, Italy and Spain.

The data were produced by immunoSEQ multiplex PCR, yet TCRdb's version contains in-frame clones alone and is incomplete. Among some 230,000 clones listed, 84% were seen once. Trimming took 0 bases from V and 0 from J, leaving 9 bases between them. The CDR3 spans 16 residues. Per germline, CDR1 MNHNS and CDR2 SASEGT. This chain links TRBV6-1 with TRBJ1-3; D not certain. Sequenced material: peripheral blood. This sequence was found in a woman aged 55-70 years with acute or convalescent COVID-19. CDR3 sequence: CASSEAQTISGNTIYF. The DNA for the CDR3 is TGTGCCAGCAGTGAAGCACAGACGATCTCTGGAAACACCATATATTTT.